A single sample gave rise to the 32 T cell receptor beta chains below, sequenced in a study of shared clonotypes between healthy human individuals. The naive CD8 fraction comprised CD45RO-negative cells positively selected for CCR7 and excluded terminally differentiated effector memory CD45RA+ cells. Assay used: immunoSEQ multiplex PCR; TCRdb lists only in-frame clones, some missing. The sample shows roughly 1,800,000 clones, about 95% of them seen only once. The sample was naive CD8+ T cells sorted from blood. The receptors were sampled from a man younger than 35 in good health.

CDR3 amino acids: CATSTGTSGANEQFF. The CDR3 region has the DNA TGCGCCACCTCCACCGGGACTAGCGGGGCGAATGAGCAGTTCTTC. The chain has TRBV4-1 and TRBJ2-1; 13 bases align to TRBD2. The germline V gene has CDR1 MGHRA and CDR2 YSYEKL. This CDR3 is built from 15 residues. The junction had 10 bases not matched to a gene; V was cut back by 10 bases and J by 7 bases.

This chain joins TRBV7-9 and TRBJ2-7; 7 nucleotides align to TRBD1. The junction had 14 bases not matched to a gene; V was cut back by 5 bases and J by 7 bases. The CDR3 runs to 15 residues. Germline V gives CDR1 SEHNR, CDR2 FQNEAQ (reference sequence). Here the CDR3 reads CASSDNRGRGGEQYF. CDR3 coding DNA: TGTGCCAGCAGCGATAACAGGGGTCGTGGGGGTGAGCAGTACTTC.

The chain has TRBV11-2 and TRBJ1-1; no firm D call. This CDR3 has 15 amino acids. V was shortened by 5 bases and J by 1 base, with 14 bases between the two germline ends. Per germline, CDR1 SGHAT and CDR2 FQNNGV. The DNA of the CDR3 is TGTGCCAGCAGCCCCTTTATGGCCACGAACACTGAAGCTTTCTTT. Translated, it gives CASSPFMATNTEAFF.

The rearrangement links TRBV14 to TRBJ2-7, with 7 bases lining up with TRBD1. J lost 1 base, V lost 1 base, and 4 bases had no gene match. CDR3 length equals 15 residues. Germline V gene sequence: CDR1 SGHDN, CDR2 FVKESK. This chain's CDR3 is CASSQGTGYSYEQYF. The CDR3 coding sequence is TGTGCCAGCAGCCAAGGGACAGGATATTCCTACGAGCAGTACTTC.

This CDR3 reads CAISEFDRVEYEQYF. In DNA form, the CDR3 reads TGTGCCATCAGTGAGTTCGACAGGGTGGAGTACGAGCAGTACTTC. This chain links TRBV10-3 with TRBJ2-7; TRBD1 agrees at 7 bases. J was trimmed by 4 bases and V by 1 base; bases with no gene match: 7. The CDR3 spans 15 residues. CDR1 ENHRY and CDR2 SYGVKD come from the germline V gene.

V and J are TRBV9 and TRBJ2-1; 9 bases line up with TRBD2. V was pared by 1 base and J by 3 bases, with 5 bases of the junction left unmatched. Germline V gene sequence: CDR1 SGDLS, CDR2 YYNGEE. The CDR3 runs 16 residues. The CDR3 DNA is TGTGCCAGCAGCGTATCGGGCGGGAGGGGCTACAATGAGCAGTTCTTC. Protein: CASSVSGGRGYNEQFF.

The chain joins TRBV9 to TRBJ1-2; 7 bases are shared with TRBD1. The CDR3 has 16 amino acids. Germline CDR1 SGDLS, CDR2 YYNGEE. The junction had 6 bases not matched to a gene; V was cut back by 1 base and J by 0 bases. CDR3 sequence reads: CASSVNRDSSNYGYTF. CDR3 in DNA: TGTGCCAGCAGCGTAAACCGGGACAGCTCTAACTATGGCTACACCTTC.

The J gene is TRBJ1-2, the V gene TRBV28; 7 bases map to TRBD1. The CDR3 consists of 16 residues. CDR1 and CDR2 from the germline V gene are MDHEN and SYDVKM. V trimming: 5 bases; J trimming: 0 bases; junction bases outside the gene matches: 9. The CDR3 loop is CASSRATGSPNYGYTF. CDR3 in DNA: TGTGCCAGCAGTCGGGCGACAGGGAGCCCTAACTATGGCTACACCTTC.

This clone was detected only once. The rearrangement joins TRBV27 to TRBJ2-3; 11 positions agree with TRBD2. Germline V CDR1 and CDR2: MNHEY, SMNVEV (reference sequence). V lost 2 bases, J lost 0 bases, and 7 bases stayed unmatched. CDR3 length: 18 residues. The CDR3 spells CASSLTLAGVWSTDTQYF. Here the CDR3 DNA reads TGTGCCAGCAGTTTAACACTAGCGGGGGTTTGGAGCACAGATACGCAGTATTTT.

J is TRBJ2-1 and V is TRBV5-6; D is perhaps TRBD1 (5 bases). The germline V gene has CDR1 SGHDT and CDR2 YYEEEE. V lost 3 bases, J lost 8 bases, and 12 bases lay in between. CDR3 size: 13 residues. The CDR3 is CASSSQGFDEQFF. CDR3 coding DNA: TGTGCCAGCAGCTCCCAGGGTTTCGATGAGCAGTTCTTC.

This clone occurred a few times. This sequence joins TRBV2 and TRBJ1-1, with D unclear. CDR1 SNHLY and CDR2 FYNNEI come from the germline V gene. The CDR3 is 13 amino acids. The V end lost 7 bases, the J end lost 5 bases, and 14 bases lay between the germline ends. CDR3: CASTLGVETEAFF. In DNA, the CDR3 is TGTGCCAGCACCCTCGGGGTTGAGACTGAAGCTTTCTTT. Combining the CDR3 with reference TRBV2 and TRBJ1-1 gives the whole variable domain EPEVTQTPSHQVTQMGQEVILRCVPISNHLYFYWYRQILGQKVEFLVSFYNNEISEKSEIFDDQFSVERPDGSNFTLKIRSTKLEDSAMYFCASTLGVETEAFFGQGTRLTVV.

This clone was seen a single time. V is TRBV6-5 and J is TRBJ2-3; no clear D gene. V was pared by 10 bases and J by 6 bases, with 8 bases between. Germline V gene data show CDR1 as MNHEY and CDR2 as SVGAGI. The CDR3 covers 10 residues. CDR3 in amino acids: CATSADTQYF. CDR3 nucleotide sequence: TGTGCCACTTCGGCGGATACGCAGTATTTT.

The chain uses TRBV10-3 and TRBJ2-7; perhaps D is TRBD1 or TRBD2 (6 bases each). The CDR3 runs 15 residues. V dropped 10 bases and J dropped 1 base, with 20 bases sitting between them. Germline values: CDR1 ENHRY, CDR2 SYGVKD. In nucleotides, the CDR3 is TGTGCCACCGTCGACTGGGGGGACAAATCCTACGAGCAGTACTTC. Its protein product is CATVDWGDKSYEQYF.

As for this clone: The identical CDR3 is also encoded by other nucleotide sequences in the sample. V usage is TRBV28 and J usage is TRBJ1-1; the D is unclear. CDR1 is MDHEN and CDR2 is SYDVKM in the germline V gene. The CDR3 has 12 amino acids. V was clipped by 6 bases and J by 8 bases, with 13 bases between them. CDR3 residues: CASSLRRGEAFF. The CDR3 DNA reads TGTGCCAGCAGCCTGAGGAGAGGAGAAGCTTTCTTT.

The CDR3 DNA reads TGTGCCAGCAGCTTTCTCGGGGAAAGCACAGATACGCAGTATTTT. Its translation: CASSFLGESTDTQYF. The chain employs TRBV7-9 and TRBJ2-3; D is possibly TRBD2 (5 bases). V lost 3 bases to trimming and J lost 0 bases, with 10 bases between them. The CDR3 length is 15 residues. Germline V CDR1 and CDR2: SEHNR, FQNEAQ (reference sequence).

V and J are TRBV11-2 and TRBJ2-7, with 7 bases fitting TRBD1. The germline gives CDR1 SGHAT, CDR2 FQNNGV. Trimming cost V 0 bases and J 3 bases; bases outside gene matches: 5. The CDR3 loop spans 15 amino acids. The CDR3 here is CASSLEAGTVYEQYF. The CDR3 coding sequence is TGTGCCAGCAGCTTAGAGGCCGGGACAGTCTACGAGCAGTACTTC. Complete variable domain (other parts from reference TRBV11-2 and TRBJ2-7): EAGVAQSPRYKIIEKRQSVAFWCNPISGHATLYWYQQILGQGPKLLIQFQNNGVVDDSQLPKDRFSAERLKGVDSTLKIQPAKLEDSAVYLCASSLEAGTVYEQYFGPGTRLTVT.

This chain's CDR3 is CASSIPPHRDLNYGYTF. The DNA of the CDR3 is TGTGCCAGTAGTATCCCCCCCCACAGGGATCTGAACTATGGCTACACCTTC. This chain joins TRBV19 and TRBJ1-2; maybe TRBD1 (6 bases). The germline V and J ends were trimmed by 3 bases and 2 bases, with 19 bases remaining between them. Germline CDR1 LNHDA, CDR2 SQIVND (reference sequence). The CDR3 extends over 17 amino acids.

CDR3 region: CASSQEDRAADTQYF. For the CDR3, the DNA is TGCGCCAGCAGCCAGGAAGACAGGGCGGCAGATACGCAGTATTTT. The chain carries TRBV4-1 and TRBJ2-3, with TRBD1 matching over 7 bases. Germline CDR1 MGHRA, CDR2 YSYEKL. V was clipped by 3 bases and J by 4 bases; unmatched bases: 7. This CDR3 comprises 15 residues.

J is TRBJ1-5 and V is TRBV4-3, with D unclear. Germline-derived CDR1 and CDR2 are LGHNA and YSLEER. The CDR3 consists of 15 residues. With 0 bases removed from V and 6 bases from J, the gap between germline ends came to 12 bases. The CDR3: CASSQDGGPAQPQHF. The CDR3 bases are TGCGCCAGCAGCCAAGACGGCGGGCCCGCTCAGCCCCAGCATTTT.

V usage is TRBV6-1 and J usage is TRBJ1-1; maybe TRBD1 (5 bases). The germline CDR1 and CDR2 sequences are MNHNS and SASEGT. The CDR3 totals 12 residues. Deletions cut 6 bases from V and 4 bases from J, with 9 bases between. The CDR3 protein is CASRSGATEAFF. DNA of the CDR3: TGTGCCAGCAGGTCTGGGGCCACTGAAGCTTTCTTT.

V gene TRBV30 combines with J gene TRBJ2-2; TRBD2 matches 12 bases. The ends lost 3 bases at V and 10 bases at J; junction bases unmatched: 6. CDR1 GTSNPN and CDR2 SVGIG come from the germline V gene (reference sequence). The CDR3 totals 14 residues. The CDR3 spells CAWSATSGSAELFF. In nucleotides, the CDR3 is TGTGCCTGGAGCGCGACTAGCGGGAGTGCGGAGCTGTTTTTT.

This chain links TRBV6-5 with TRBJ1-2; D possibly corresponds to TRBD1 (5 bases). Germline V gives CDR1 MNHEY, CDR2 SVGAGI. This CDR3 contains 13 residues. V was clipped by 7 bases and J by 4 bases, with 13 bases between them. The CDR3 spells CASTPGGSYGYTF. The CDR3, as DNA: TGTGCCAGCACCCCGGGGGGGAGCTATGGCTACACCTTC.

CDR3 in amino acids: CASLFGGTHEQFF. CDR3 nucleotides: TGTGCCAGTTTGTTCGGCGGGACCCATGAGCAGTTCTTC. The rearrangement joins TRBV7-9 to TRBJ2-1; TRBD2 is a possible D gene (6 bases). Germline loops: CDR1 SEHNR, CDR2 FQNEAQ (reference sequence). This CDR3 has 13 residues. Trimming cost V 9 bases and J 8 bases, with 17 bases left between them.

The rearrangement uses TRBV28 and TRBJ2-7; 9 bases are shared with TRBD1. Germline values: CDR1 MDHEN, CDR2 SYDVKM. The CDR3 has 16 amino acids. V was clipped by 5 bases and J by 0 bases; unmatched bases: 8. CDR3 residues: CASSRTGARGSYEQYF. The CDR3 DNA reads TGTGCCAGCAGTAGGACAGGGGCTAGGGGCTCCTACGAGCAGTACTTC.

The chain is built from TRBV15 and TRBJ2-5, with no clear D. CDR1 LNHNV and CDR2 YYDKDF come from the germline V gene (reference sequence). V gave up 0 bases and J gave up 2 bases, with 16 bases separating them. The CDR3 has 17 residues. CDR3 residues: CATSRDSAGWGQETQYF. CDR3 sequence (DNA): TGTGCCACCAGCAGAGATTCGGCAGGATGGGGTCAAGAGACCCAGTACTTC. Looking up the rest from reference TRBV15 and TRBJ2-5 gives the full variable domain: DAMVIQNPRYQVTQFGKPVTLSCSQTLNHNVMYWYQQKSSQAPKLLFHYYDKDFNNEADTPDNFQSRRPNTSFCFLDIRSPGLGDTAMYLCATSRDSAGWGQETQYFGPGTRLLVL.

The CDR3 DNA sequence: TGTGCCAGCAGCAGCGGGGGCCCTTCCTACGAGCAGTACTTC. It yields the protein CASSSGGPSYEQYF. The chain employs TRBV21-1 and TRBJ2-7; TRBD2, the table's D call, lacks a check against the DNA. TRBV21-1 is tagged as a pseudogene. This CDR3 spans 14 amino acids.

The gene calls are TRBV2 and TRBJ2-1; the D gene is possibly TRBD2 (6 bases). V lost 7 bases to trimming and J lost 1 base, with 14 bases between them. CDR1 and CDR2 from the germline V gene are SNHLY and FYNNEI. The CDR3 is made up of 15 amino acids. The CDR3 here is CASTILAGSYNEQFF. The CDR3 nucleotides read TGTGCCAGCACCATACTAGCCGGATCCTACAATGAGCAGTTCTTC.

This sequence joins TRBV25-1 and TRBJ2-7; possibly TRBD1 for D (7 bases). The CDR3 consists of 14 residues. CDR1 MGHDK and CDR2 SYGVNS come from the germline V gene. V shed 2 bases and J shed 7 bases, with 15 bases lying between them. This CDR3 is CASSEAGGGGEQYF. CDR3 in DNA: TGTGCCAGCAGTGAAGCAGGGGGAGGTGGGGAGCAGTACTTC.

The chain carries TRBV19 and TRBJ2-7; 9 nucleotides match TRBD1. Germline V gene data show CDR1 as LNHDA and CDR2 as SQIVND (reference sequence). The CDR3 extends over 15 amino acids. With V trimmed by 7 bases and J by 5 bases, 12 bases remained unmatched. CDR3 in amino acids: CASTKRGGQGHEQYF. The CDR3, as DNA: TGTGCCAGTACAAAACGCGGGGGACAGGGACACGAGCAGTACTTC.

CDR3 coding DNA: TGTGCCAGCAGGGGGGCTACAGGGGTTAACTACGAGCAGTACTTC. Translated: CASRGATGVNYEQYF. The genes are TRBV2 and TRBJ2-5; TRBD1 agrees at 7 bases. The J call could be wrong; TRBJ2-7 is a better fit for the DNA end. Germline V gene sequence: CDR1 SNHLY, CDR2 FYNNEI. CDR3 length: 15 residues.

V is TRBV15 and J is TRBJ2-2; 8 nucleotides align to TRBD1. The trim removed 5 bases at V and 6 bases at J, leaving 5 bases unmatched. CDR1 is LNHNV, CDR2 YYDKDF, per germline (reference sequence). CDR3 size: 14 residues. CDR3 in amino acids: CATSEWTGSGELFF. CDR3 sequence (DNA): TGTGCCACCAGCGAGTGGACAGGGTCCGGGGAGCTGTTTTTT.

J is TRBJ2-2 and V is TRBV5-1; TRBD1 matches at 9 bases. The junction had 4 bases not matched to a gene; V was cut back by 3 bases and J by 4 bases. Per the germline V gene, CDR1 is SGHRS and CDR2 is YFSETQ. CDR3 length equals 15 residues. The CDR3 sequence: CASSWDREATGELFF. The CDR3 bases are TGCGCCAGCAGCTGGGACAGGGAGGCCACCGGGGAGCTGTTTTTT. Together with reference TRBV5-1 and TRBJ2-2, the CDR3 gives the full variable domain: KAGVTQTPRYLIKTRGQQVTLSCSPISGHRSVSWYQQTPGQGLQFLFEYFSETQRNKGNFPGRFSGRQFSNSRSEMNVSTLELGDSALYLCASSWDREATGELFFGEGSRLTVL.